The T cell receptor (beta chain) described here comes from a study of cytotoxic CD8 clonotypes in ibrutinib-treated CLL. The assay was immunoSEQ multiplex PCR, and TCRdb's table has in-frame clones only and misses some. The table has about 29,000 clones, about 76% seen once; the top ten hold around half. After removal of 2 bases from V and 0 bases from J, the junction contained 4 bases not matched to a gene. CDR1 ENHRY and CDR2 SYGVKD come from the germline V gene. CDR3 length equals 16 residues. Regarding this clone: A much larger clone differs by one base, so this may be a read error.

The specimen comprised PBMCs, sampled after 36 months of ibrutinib treatment. The rearrangement links TRBV10-3 to TRBJ2-7, with 10 bases aligning to TRBD2. This TCR derives from a human donor with chronic lymphocytic leukemia. The CDR3 coding sequence is TGTGCCATCAGTGAGGGACTAGCGGATCCCTCCTACGAGCAGTACTTC. Translation: CAISEGLADPSYEQYF.